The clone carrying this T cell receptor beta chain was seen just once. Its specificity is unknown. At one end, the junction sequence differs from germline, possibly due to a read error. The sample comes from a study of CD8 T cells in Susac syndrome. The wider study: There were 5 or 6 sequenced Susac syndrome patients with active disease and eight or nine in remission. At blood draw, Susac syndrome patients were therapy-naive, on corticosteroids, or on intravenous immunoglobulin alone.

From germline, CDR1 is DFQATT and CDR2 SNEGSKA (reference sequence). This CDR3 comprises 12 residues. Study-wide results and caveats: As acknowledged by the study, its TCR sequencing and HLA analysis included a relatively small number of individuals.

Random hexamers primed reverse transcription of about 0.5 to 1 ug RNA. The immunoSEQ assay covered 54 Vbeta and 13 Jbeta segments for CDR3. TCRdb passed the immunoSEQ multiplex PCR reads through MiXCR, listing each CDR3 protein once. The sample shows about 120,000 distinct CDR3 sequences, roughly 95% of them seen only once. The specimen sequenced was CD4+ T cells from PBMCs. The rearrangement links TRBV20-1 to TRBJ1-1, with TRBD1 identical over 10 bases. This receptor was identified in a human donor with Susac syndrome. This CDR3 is CSARDGGQGRSF. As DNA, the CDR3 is TGCAGTGCTAGAGATGGGGGACAGGGGCGCAGCTTT.